These T cell receptor beta chains were read from a single sample in a study of cytomegalovirus exposure and HLA in healthy donors. TCRdb's table, derived via immunoSEQ multiplex PCR, lists solely in-frame clones and lacks some. The table includes 150,000 to 200,000 clones, around 72% detected once. The sequenced sample consisted of PBMCs. The receptors come from a man in his forties in good health and CMV-seropositive. Each CDR3 is given with its conserved first and last residue. A D gene is named only where the DNA matches it firmly. Some rows have no size entry. The others give once, few or many, or a class for an expanded clone.

>few|TRBV6-1|TRBJ2-5|TRBD2
CASSDQGGGGTQYF
TGTGCCAGCAGTGACCAGGGCGGGGGGGGGACCCAGTACTTC
>-|TRBV15|TRBJ1-6|-
CATSRGTGSLGSPLHF
TGTGCCACCAGCAGAGGAACGGGTTCTTTAGGTTCACCCCTCCACTTT
>few|TRBV6-5|TRBJ1-3|-
CASSYSSGNTIYF
TGTGCCAGCAGTTACTCGAGTGGAAACACCATATATTTT
>-|TRBV18|TRBJ1-2|TRBD1
CASSPPGQAHGYTF
TGTGCCAGCTCACCACCCGGACAGGCTCATGGCTACACCTTC
>-|TRBV19|TRBJ1-5|-
CASSIGRAAGGPQHF
TGTGCCAGTAGTATAGGTAGGGCAGCGGGGGGGCCCCAGCATTTT
>-|TRBV4-1|TRBJ2-3|-
CASSQDWGVSADTQYF
TGCGCCAGCAGCCAAGACTGGGGTGTTAGCGCAGATACGCAGTATTTT
>-|TRBV5-4|TRBJ1-1|-
CASSSDMGGTEAFF
TGTGCCAGCAGTTCTGACATGGGCGGGACTGAAGCTTTCTTT
>few|TRBV11-1|TRBJ2-6|-
CASSFKGMGGANVLTF
TGTGCCAGCAGCTTTAAGGGGATGGGTGGGGCCAACGTCCTGACTTTC
>-|TRBV5-1|TRBJ2-2|TRBD1
CASMGTGRTGELFF
TGCGCCAGCATGGGGACAGGGCGGACCGGGGAGCTGTTTTTT
>-|TRBV7-9|TRBJ2-2|-
CASSLYLLNNTGELFF
TGTGCCAGCAGCTTATACCTACTAAATAACACCGGGGAGCTGTTTTTT
>-|TRBV27|TRBJ2-7|TRBD1
CASSEDRGLGEQYF
TGTGCCAGCAGTGAGGACAGGGGGCTGGGCGAGCAGTACTTC
>-|TRBV10-3|TRBJ2-7|-
CAISESATSPIGEQYF
TGTGCCATCAGTGAGTCCGCCACTAGCCCCATCGGCGAGCAGTACTTC
>-|TRBV7-2|TRBJ2-2|TRBD2
CASSLAWTSGELSGELFF
TGTGCCAGCAGCTTAGCCTGGACTAGCGGGGAGCTCTCCGGGGAGCTGTTTTTT
>-|TRBV6-6|TRBJ1-4|TRBD1
CASAAGTGVEKLFF
TGTGCCAGCGCCGCCGGGACAGGGGTTGAAAAACTGTTTTTT
>-|TRBV10-1|TRBJ2-5|-
CASYSEVEVQYF
TGCGCCAGCTATAGTGAGGTGGAGGTCCAGTACTTC
>-|TRBV30|TRBJ1-2|TRBD1
CAWGDRVYGYTF
TGTGCCTGGGGTGACAGGGTCTATGGCTACACCTTC
>-|TRBV6-4|TRBJ2-3|-
CASSDSAGTDTQYF
TGTGCCAGCAGTGACTCAGCGGGCACAGATACGCAGTATTTT
>-|TRBV5-8|TRBJ2-1|TRBD2
CASSLGGGGTYNEQFF
TGTGCCAGCAGCTTGGGCGGGGGGGGGACCTACAATGAGCAGTTCTTC
>-|TRBV6-1|TRBJ1-5|-
CASSEALRVHYQPQHF
TGTGCCAGCAGTGAAGCCCTCAGGGTACACTATCAGCCCCAGCATTTT
>-|TRBV5-5|TRBJ1-2|TRBD1
CASSTGQGAIGYTF
TGTGCCAGCAGCACGGGACAGGGGGCGATTGGCTACACCTTC
>-|TRBV27|TRBJ2-7|-
CASSLSKSDEQYF
TGTGCCAGCAGTTTATCGAAAAGCGACGAGCAGTACTTC
>-|TRBV27|TRBJ2-7|-
CASSDRGRQYEQYF
TGTGCCAGCAGCGATAGGGGCAGGCAGTACGAGCAGTACTTC
>-|TRBV5-1|TRBJ2-7|TRBD1
CASSLVGTGSSYEQYF
TGCGCCAGCAGCTTGGTCGGGACAGGCAGCTCCTACGAGCAGTACTTC
>once|TRBV6-6|TRBJ2-3|TRBD2
CASSSGRGLDTQYF
TGTGCCAGCAGCTCGGGGCGGGGGTTGGATACGCAGTATTTT
>-|TRBV2|TRBJ2-5|TRBD1
CASATGTAQETQYF
TGTGCCAGCGCCACGGGGACAGCTCAAGAGACCCAGTACTTC
>-|TRBV5-4|TRBJ2-2|TRBD1
CASSFGTVTGELFF
TGTGCCAGCAGCTTCGGGACAGTAACAGGGGAGCTGTTTTTT
>-|TRBV12-5|TRBJ1-1|-
CASGLEAFF
TGTGCTAGTGGCCTGGAAGCTTTCTTT
>-|TRBV23-1|TRBJ2-7|-
CASSHYNRAEPVLSYEQYF
TGCGCCAGCAGTCATTACAACAGGGCGGAGCCCGTATTAAGCTACGAGCAGTACTTC
>-|TRBV7-9|TRBJ1-1|TRBD1
CASSGGTGDVMNTEAFF
TGTGCCAGCAGCGGCGGGACAGGGGATGTCATGAACACTGAAGCTTTCTTT
>-|TRBV18|TRBJ1-6|TRBD1
CASSPGQGGNSPLHF
TGTGCCAGCTCACCCGGACAGGGCGGGAATTCACCCCTCCACTTT
>-|TRBV10-3|TRBJ2-1|-
CAISDPGGEQFF
TGTGCCATCAGTGATCCCGGGGGTGAGCAGTTCTTC
>-|TRBV5-5|TRBJ1-6|-
CASCGHPNSPLHF
TGTGCCAGCTGCGGCCACCCCAATTCACCCCTCCACTTT
>-|TRBV7-2|TRBJ2-7|-
CASSLDRYNEQYF
TGTGCCAGCAGCCTCGACAGATATAACGAGCAGTACTTC
>few|TRBV9|TRBJ2-5|-
CASSVDLPGGPKETQYF
TGTGCCAGCAGCGTGGACCTCCCCGGGGGGCCTAAAGAGACCCAGTACTTC
>-|TRBV7-9|TRBJ2-5|-
CASSPFGAGAKTQYF
TGTGCCAGCAGCCCTTTCGGGGCGGGGGCGAAGACCCAGTACTTC
>-|TRBV29-1|TRBJ2-5|TRBD2
CSVVGGTAQYF
TGCAGCGTTGTGGGGGGGACGGCCCAGTACTTC
>few|TRBV29-1|TRBJ2-1|TRBD2
CSQPGLAGEQFF
TGCAGCCAACCAGGACTAGCGGGAGAGCAGTTCTTC
>-|TRBV18|TRBJ1-1|-
CASSPGAGTEAFF
TGTGCCAGCTCACCAGGGGCGGGGACTGAAGCTTTCTTT
>-|TRBV19|TRBJ1-1|-
CASSIVQGTEAFF
TGTGCCAGTAGTATTGTTCAGGGAACTGAAGCTTTCTTT
>-|TRBV10-3|TRBJ1-5|TRBD1
CAISEPTGGAQHF
TGTGCCATCAGTGAGCCCACAGGGGGCGCCCAGCATTTT
>-|TRBV7-8|TRBJ2-7|-
CASANYEQYF
TGTGCCAGCGCTAACTACGAGCAGTACTTC
>few|TRBV7-3|TRBJ2-5|TRBD1
CASSPLGGRGETQYF
TGTGCCAGCAGCCCCCTAGGGGGCCGAGGGGAGACCCAGTACTTC
>-|TRBV11-2|TRBJ1-2|-
CASAPQTCGYTF
TGTGCCAGCGCACCTCAGACATGTGGCTACACCTTC
>-|TRBV16|TRBJ2-5|-
CASSQLGGETQYF
TGTGCCAGCAGCCAGCTCGGGGGAGAGACCCAGTACTTC
>-|TRBV10-3|TRBJ2-5|TRBD2
CATGTSGGIQETQYF
TGTGCCACCGGGACTAGCGGGGGGATTCAAGAGACCCAGTACTTC
>once|TRBV7-2|TRBJ2-2|-
CASSLEDRYLTGELFF
TGTGCCAGCAGCTTAGAAGACAGGTACCTCACCGGGGAGCTGTTTTTT
>few|TRBV12-5|TRBJ2-5|-
CASGTEKKETQYF
TGTGCTAGTGGGACAGAGAAAAAAGAGACCCAGTACTTC
>-|TRBV9|TRBJ1-1|-
CASSVEASGTEAFF
TGTGCCAGCAGCGTAGAGGCTTCGGGCACTGAAGCTTTCTTT
>-|TRBV7-8|TRBJ1-1|-
CASSLARQGGTEAFF
TGTGCCAGCAGCTTAGCAAGGCAGGGTGGTACTGAAGCTTTCTTT